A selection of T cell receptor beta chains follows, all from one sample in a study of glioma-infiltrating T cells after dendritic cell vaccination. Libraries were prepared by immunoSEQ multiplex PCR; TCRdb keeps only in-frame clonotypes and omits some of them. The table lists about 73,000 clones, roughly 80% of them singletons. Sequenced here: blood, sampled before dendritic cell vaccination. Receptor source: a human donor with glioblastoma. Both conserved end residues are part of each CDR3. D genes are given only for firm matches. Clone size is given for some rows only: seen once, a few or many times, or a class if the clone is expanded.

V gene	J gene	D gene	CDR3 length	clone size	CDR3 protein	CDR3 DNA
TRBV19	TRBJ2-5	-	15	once	CASSISDTRGETQYF	TGTGCCAGTAGTATATCAGACACCCGAGGGGAGACCCAGTACTTC
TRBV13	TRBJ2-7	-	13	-	CASNKGQSYEQYF	TGTGCCAGCAACAAAGGACAGTCCTACGAGCAGTACTTC
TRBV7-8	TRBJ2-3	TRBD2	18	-	CASSPRRLAGGAVAGQYF	TGTGCCAGCAGCCCACGGAGACTAGCGGGGGGGGCGGTAGCTGGGCAGTATTTT
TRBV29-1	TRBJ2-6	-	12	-	CSVVAGANVLTF	TGCAGCGTTGTCGCTGGGGCCAACGTCCTGACTTTC
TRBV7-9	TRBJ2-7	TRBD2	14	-	CASSLGGYRNEQYF	TGTGCCAGCAGCTTGGGGGGGTATAGAAACGAGCAGTACTTC
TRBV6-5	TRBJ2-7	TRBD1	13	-	CASMQGASYEQYF	TGTGCCAGCATGCAGGGGGCATCCTACGAGCAGTACTTC
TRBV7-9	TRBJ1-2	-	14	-	CASSPREDSYGYTF	TGTGCCAGCAGTCCGAGGGAGGACTCCTATGGCTACACCTTC
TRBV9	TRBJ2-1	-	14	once	CASSVDERSNEQFF	TGTGCCAGCAGCGTAGACGAGCGGTCAAATGAGCAGTTCTTC
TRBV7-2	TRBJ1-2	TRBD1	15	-	CASSPRQGALYGYTF	TGTGCCAGCAGCCCCCGACAGGGGGCCCTCTATGGCTACACCTTC
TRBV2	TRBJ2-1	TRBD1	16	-	CASSPVGLQGGNEQFF	TGTGCCAGCAGCCCCGTGGGGCTACAGGGGGGCAATGAGCAGTTCTTC
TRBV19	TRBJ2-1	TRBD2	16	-	CASSPPGLAGGNEQFF	TGTGCCAGTAGCCCACCGGGACTAGCGGGAGGCAATGAGCAGTTCTTC
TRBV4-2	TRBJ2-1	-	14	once	CASSQDQRSDEQFF	TGTGCCAGCAGCCAAGATCAGAGAAGCGATGAGCAGTTCTTC
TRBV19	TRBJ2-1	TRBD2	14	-	CASSPGLAGAEQFF	TGTGCCAGTAGTCCAGGACTAGCGGGAGCTGAGCAGTTCTTC
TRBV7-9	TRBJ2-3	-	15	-	CASSLAADITDTQYF	TGTGCCAGCAGCTTAGCTGCGGATATCACAGATACGCAGTATTTT
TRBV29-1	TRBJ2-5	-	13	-	CSAEGGAGETQYF	TGCAGCGCTGAGGGGGGGGCGGGGGAGACCCAGTACTTC
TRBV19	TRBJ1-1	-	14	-	CASSSWEGGTEAFF	TGTGCCAGTAGTTCTTGGGAGGGGGGGACTGAAGCTTTCTTT
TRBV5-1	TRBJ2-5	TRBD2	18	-	CASSTGTSGAKPTETQYF	TGCGCCAGCAGCACAGGGACTAGCGGGGCTAAACCCACAGAGACCCAGTACTTC
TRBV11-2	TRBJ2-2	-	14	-	CASSLEQGYGELFF	TGTGCCAGCAGCTTGGAACAGGGCTACGGGGAGCTGTTTTTT
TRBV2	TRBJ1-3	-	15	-	CASSRDSGSGNTIYF	TGTGCCAGCAGTCGAGACAGTGGCTCTGGAAACACCATATATTTT
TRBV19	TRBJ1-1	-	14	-	CASSDRETNTEAFF	TGTGCCAGTAGTGACCGGGAGACGAACACTGAAGCTTTCTTT
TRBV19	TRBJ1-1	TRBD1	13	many	CASTGTGGTEAFF	TGTGCCAGTACCGGGACAGGGGGCACTGAAGCTTTCTTT
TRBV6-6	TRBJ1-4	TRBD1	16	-	CASSYPFSGGNEKLFF	TGTGCCAGCAGTTACCCCTTCTCAGGGGGGAATGAAAAACTGTTTTTT